The 18 T cell receptor beta chains below all came from one sample that was sequenced in a study of cytomegalovirus exposure and HLA in healthy donors. 60 Vbeta and 13 Jbeta primers were used in PCR. This table comes from immunoSEQ multiplex PCR, and its TCRdb copy is limited to in-frame clones, with some not included. The data contain about 170,000 clones, 82% of them singletons. Sequencing used PBMCs. The receptors were gathered from a girl aged 10 to 17 in good health and CMV-seropositive.

The chain links TRBV20-1 to TRBJ1-1, with a tentative D call TRBD1 (5 bases). Germline V gene lookup returns CDR1 DFQATT and CDR2 SNEGSKA (reference sequence). The CDR3 loop spans 11 amino acids. V gave up 1 base and J gave up 8 bases, with 8 bases separating them. The CDR3 region has the DNA TGCAGTGCTAGAGTGTCAGGGGAAGCTTTCTTT. Its protein product is CSARVSGEAFF.

The chain links TRBV19 to TRBJ1-2; TRBD1 matches 7 bases. Looked up from germline, CDR1 is LNHDA and CDR2 is SQIVND (reference sequence). This CDR3 spans 16 amino acids. V trimming: 5 bases; J trimming: 2 bases; junction bases outside the gene matches: 11. In nucleotides, the CDR3 is TGTGCCAGTAGTCGACAGGGCCTCGTGAGGAACTATGGCTACACCTTC. Translated, it gives CASSRQGLVRNYGYTF.

The chain recombines TRBV18 with TRBJ2-1, with TRBD2 matching over 7 bases. Germline lookup yields CDR1 KGHSH and CDR2 LQKENI. The CDR3 runs to 16 residues. V dropped 2 bases and J dropped 12; count of bases not matched to a gene: 16. The CDR3 region has the DNA TGTGCCAGCTCACCAAGTCAGCTAGCGGATACTGGATGGCAGTTCTTC. It specifies CASSPSQLADTGWQFF.

V usage is TRBV7-3 and J usage is TRBJ2-1, with TRBD2 identical over 9 bases. The trim removed 3 bases at V and 7 bases at J, leaving 7 bases unmatched. Germline CDR1 SGHTA, CDR2 FQGTGA. The CDR3 is 15 amino acids. In DNA form, the CDR3 reads TGTGCCAGCAGCTTGATTGGCGGGGGGGAGAATGAGCAGTTCTTC. It translates to CASSLIGGGENEQFF. Filled out from reference TRBV7-3 and TRBJ2-1, the complete variable domain reads GAGVSQTPSNKVTEKGKYVELRCDPISGHTALYWYRQSLGQGPEFLIYFQGTGAADDSGLPNDRFFAVRPEGSVSTLKIQRTERGDSAVYLCASSLIGGGENEQFFGPGTRLTVL.

This chain connects TRBV6-6 to TRBJ1-6, with TRBD1 as a possible D gene (5 bases). In germline, CDR1 is MNHNY, CDR2 SVGAGI (reference sequence). The V end was cut by 6 bases, the J end by 0 bases, with 9 bases between. The CDR3 is made up of 15 amino acids. The CDR3 loop is CASSRQSSYNSPLHF. CDR3 coding DNA: TGTGCCAGCAGCCGACAGAGCTCCTATAATTCACCCCTCCACTTT.

The chain recombines TRBV28 with TRBJ1-2; 9 nucleotides agree with TRBD1. The CDR3 runs to 15 residues. With V trimmed by 5 bases and J by 3 bases, 7 bases remained unmatched. The germline V gene has CDR1 MDHEN and CDR2 SYDVKM. DNA of the CDR3: TGTGCCAGCAGTCTTATGGGGGACAGGGACTATGGCTACACCTTC. Its protein is CASSLMGDRDYGYTF.

This clone was recorded once. The chain is built from TRBV10-3 and TRBJ1-6, with 9 bases identical to TRBD1. The length of the CDR3 is 15 residues. Germline V CDR1 and CDR2: ENHRY, SYGVKD. Germline trimming cut 2 bases from V and 11 bases from J; bases unmatched to any gene: 7. The CDR3, as DNA: TGTGCCATCAGTGAGCTTCGGGGACAGGGAACACCCCTCCACTTT. Amino acids: CAISELRGQGTPLHF.

This clone has just a few counts. The J gene is TRBJ2-1, the V gene TRBV10-3; possible D gene TRBD1, 6 bases. V lost 4 bases to trimming and J lost 0 bases, with 13 bases between them. Germline V gene data show CDR1 as ENHRY and CDR2 as SYGVKD. The CDR3 extends over 16 amino acids. This CDR3 is CAISAGQINSYNEQFF. For the CDR3, the DNA is TGTGCCATCAGTGCCGGACAGATAAACTCCTACAATGAGCAGTTCTTC.

CDR3 amino acids: CASRPGTGFSGANVLTF. The CDR3 DNA reads TGCGCCAGCAGGCCTGGGACAGGCTTCTCTGGGGCCAACGTCCTGACTTTC. The chain is built from TRBV5-1 and TRBJ2-6; 8 nucleotides align to TRBD1. Germline trimming cut 5 bases from V and 0 bases from J; bases unmatched to any gene: 7. The CDR3 length is 17 residues. Germline CDR1 reads SGHRS; CDR2 reads YFSETQ.

The rearrangement joins TRBV5-6 to TRBJ2-2; D unresolved. V lost 7 bases, J lost 5 bases, and 12 bases lay in between. This CDR3 is 13 amino acids long. CDR1 SGHDT and CDR2 YYEEEE come from the germline V gene. Here the CDR3 DNA reads TGTGCCAGCTCCACCACTTGGACCGGGGAGCTGTTTTTT. This gives the protein CASSTTWTGELFF.

J is TRBJ2-2 and V is TRBV9, with 7 bases identical to TRBD1. The CDR3 length is 16 residues. In germline, CDR1 is SGDLS, CDR2 YYNGEE. The ends lost 3 bases at V and 6 bases at J; junction bases unmatched: 11. The CDR3 nucleotides read TGTGCCAGCAGCGCCGACAGGGCCTCCCGGGCCGGGGAGCTGTTTTTT. Translated, it gives CASSADRASRAGELFF.

The chain combines TRBV28 with TRBJ1-2; possibly TRBD1 for D (5 bases). Trimming left V 7 bases short and J 8 bases short, with 14 bases between. Germline V gene data show CDR1 as MDHEN and CDR2 as SYDVKM. The CDR3 is made up of 12 amino acids. The CDR3 nucleotides read TGTGCCAGCACCCGCCTCCGGGGGGGCTACACCTTC. Translated: CASTRLRGGYTF.

With respect to this clone: At one end, the junction sequence differs from germline, possibly due to a read error. The chain links TRBV5-1 to TRBJ2-5; no clear D gene. The CDR3 loop spans 13 amino acids. Germline lookup yields CDR1 SGHRS and CDR2 YFSETQ. CDR3: CASTPISQGTQYF. The CDR3 DNA sequence: TGCGCCAGCACCCCAATTAGCCAAGGGACCCAGTACTTC. Full variable domain (outside the CDR3, taken from reference TRBV5-1 and TRBJ2-5): KAGVTQTPRYLIKTRGQQVTLSCSPISGHRSVSWYQQTPGQGLQFLFEYFSETQRNKGNFPGRFSGRQFSNSRSEMNVSTLELGDSALYLCASTPISQGTQYFGPGTRLLVL.

The chain recombines TRBV2 with TRBJ2-7; D may be TRBD1 (6 bases). CDR1 and CDR2 (germline): SNHLY, FYNNEI. The CDR3 contains 14 residues. Trimming cost V 7 bases and J 4 bases, with 17 bases left between them. In DNA form, the CDR3 reads TGTGCCAGCAAAATGAACAGGGAAGGGTACGAGCAGTACTTC. Translation gives CASKMNREGYEQYF.

The chain employs TRBV9 and TRBJ1-2, with a weak D call TRBD1 (6 bases). Germline V gene lookup returns CDR1 SGDLS and CDR2 YYNGEE. This CDR3 contains 15 residues. Trimming pared 0 bases from V and 3 bases from J, leaving 12 bases between. The CDR3, as DNA: TGTGCCAGCAGCGTAGGTCGACAGGTGGACTATGGCTACACCTTC. It codes for CASSVGRQVDYGYTF.

This clone was seen a few times. This sequence joins TRBV18 and TRBJ1-1, with D possibly TRBD1 on 5 matching bases. The CDR3 length is 13 residues. Between the trimmed V and J ends, which lost 3 bases and 11 bases, there was a span of 16 bases. The germline gives CDR1 KGHSH, CDR2 LQKENI. The CDR3 DNA follows: TGTGCCAGCTCACCCCCCCGGAACAGGACGGCTTTCTTT. The encoded protein is CASSPPRNRTAFF.

The V and J genes are TRBV18 and TRBJ1-5; TRBD1 aligns across 9 bases. Trimming cost V 5 bases and J 6 bases; bases outside gene matches: 14. The CDR3 totals 17 residues. Per germline, CDR1 KGHSH and CDR2 LQKENI. The CDR3 DNA reads TGTGCCAGCTCAAGCCTTTCCGGGACAGGGAGCGTTCAGCCCCAGCATTTT. Encoded protein: CASSSLSGTGSVQPQHF. Complete variable domain (other parts from reference TRBV18 and TRBJ1-5): NAGVMQNPRHLVRRRGQEARLRCSPMKGHSHVYWYRQLPEEGLKFMVYLQKENIIDESGMPKERFSAEFPKEGPSILRIQQVVRGDSAAYFCASSSLSGTGSVQPQHFGDGTRLSIL.

This clone was picked up one time. The chain uses TRBV5-1 and TRBJ2-3; 9 bases fit TRBD2. Germline V gene data show CDR1 as SGHRS and CDR2 as YFSETQ. Losses at the gene ends were 4 bases for V and 3 bases for J; bases not matched to a gene: 3. The CDR3 length is 14 residues. CDR3 sequence (DNA): TGCGCCAGCAGCCTTAGCGGGAGAACAGATACGCAGTATTTT. Its protein product is CASSLSGRTDTQYF. Filled out from reference TRBV5-1 and TRBJ2-3, the complete variable domain reads KAGVTQTPRYLIKTRGQQVTLSCSPISGHRSVSWYQQTPGQGLQFLFEYFSETQRNKGNFPGRFSGRQFSNSRSEMNVSTLELGDSALYLCASSLSGRTDTQYFGPGTRLTVL.